Listed here is a single TCR beta chain. Its antigen remains unknown. Germline V CDR1 and CDR2: MDHEN, SYDVKM. This CDR3 spans 14 amino acids. V was cut by 6 bases and J by 7 bases, with 13 bases left in between. The repertoire was sequenced with immunoSEQ multiplex PCR; TCRdb's copy has only in-frame clones and lacks some. This sample yields about 85,000 clones, of which over 75% are seen a single time; roughly 6% belongs to the top ten. The data were taken from a study of T cell responses to AZD1222 COVID-19 vaccine. Study-level background: Analysis merged second doses at about 4 or about 12 weeks.

Study-level points and caveats: The study sampled repertoires only after the peak T cell response. Females made up more of the donors, who were largely white British, and clonal diversity may have come out too low.

This chain uses TRBV28 with TRBJ1-6; D is perhaps TRBD1 (5 bases). This TCR was sampled from an adult in good health. Sample: peripheral blood, taken on day 0 of AZD1222 vaccination. CDR3 protein: CASRTLGENSPLHF. As DNA, the CDR3 is TGTGCCAGCAGGACCCTGGGGGAGAATTCACCCCTCCACTTT.